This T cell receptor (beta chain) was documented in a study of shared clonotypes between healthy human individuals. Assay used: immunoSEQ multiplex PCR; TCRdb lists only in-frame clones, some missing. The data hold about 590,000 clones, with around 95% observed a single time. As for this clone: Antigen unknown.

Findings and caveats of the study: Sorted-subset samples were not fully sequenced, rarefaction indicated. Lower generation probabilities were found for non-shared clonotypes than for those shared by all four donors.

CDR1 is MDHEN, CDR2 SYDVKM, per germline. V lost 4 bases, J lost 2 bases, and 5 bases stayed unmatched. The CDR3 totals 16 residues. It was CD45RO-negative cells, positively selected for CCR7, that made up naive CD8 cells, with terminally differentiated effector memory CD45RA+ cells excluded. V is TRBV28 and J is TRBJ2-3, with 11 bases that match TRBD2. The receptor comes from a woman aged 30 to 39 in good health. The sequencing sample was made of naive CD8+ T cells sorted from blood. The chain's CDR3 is CASSSILAGDTDTQYF. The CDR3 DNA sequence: TGTGCCAGCAGTTCGATACTAGCGGGGGACACAGATACGCAGTATTTT.